One and the same sample provided the 32 T cell receptor beta chains below, sequenced in a study of molecular identifiers for immune sequencing clone quantification. TCRdb re-analysed the PCR reads in MiXCR, keeping a single row per CDR3 protein. The profile shows 490,000 or so distinct CDR3 sequences, around 25% of them singletons. Sequenced sample: naive CD8+ T cells from blood, with Jurkat cell RNA spiked in. Subset denoted: FACS-sorted CD8+CD4-CCR7+CD45RA+ naive T cells. These receptors were obtained from a human donor in good health. Some libraries in this study had Jurkat cell RNA spiked in.

This clonotype has just a few counts. J is TRBJ2-6 and V is TRBV18; D is ambiguous. The CDR3 loop spans 15 amino acids. The V end was cut by 6 bases, the J end by 0 bases, with 9 bases between. CDR1 KGHSH and CDR2 LQKENI come from the germline V gene. The CDR3 spells CASSATLSGANVLTF. DNA of the CDR3: TGTGCCAGCTCCGCGACGCTCTCTGGGGCCAACGTCCTGACTTTC.

The V gene is TRBV27, the J gene TRBJ2-5; TRBD1 matches 11 bases. The V segment lost 2 bases and the J segment 1 base; nucleotides outside the gene matches: 12. The CDR3 contains 19 residues. Per the germline V gene, CDR1 is MNHEY and CDR2 is SMNVEV (reference sequence). CDR3 residues: CASSLKGTGGSGTQETQYF. The CDR3 DNA reads as TGTGCCAGCAGTTTAAAAGGGACAGGGGGTAGCGGGACCCAAGAGACCCAGTACTTC.

Concerning this clonotype itself: It is likely a read error, because the conserved phenylalanine at the end of the CDR3 is missing. J is TRBJ2-3 and V is TRBV6-5, with 8 bases fitting TRBD1. The CDR3 spans 17 residues. Germline trimming cut 4 bases from V and 3 bases from J; bases unmatched to any gene: 12. CDR1 MNHEY and CDR2 SVGAGI come from the germline V gene. The CDR3 spells CASSSPDRGLATDTQYI. The CDR3 DNA is TGTGCCAGCAGTTCTCCCGACAGGGGTCTGGCAACAGATACGCAGTATATT.

This chain connects TRBV7-2 to TRBJ2-7; 9 bases are a match to TRBD1. Germline CDR1 is SGHTA and CDR2 is FQGNSA. V was clipped by 3 bases and J by 5 bases; unmatched bases: 8. This CDR3 has 15 residues. The CDR3 DNA reads as TGTGCCAGCAGCTTTACCGGGACAGGGCTCCACGAGCAGTACTTC. This sequence encodes CASSFTGTGLHEQYF.

This clonotype was picked up a small number of times. The chain uses TRBV4-3 and TRBJ1-1, with D possibly TRBD1 on 6 matching bases. The CDR3 extends over 14 amino acids. Trimming cost V 3 bases and J 6 bases, with 14 bases left between them. The germline V gene encodes CDR1 LGHNA and CDR2 YSLEER. The CDR3 sequence is CASSHGGAPAEAFF. The CDR3, as DNA: TGCGCCAGCAGCCACGGGGGGGCCCCAGCTGAAGCTTTCTTT.

The J gene is TRBJ2-7, the V gene TRBV11-1; D unclear. The germline V gene has CDR1 SGHAT and CDR2 FQDESV (reference sequence). Trimming pared 0 bases from V and 3 bases from J, leaving 12 bases between. This CDR3 has 15 amino acids. The DNA for the CDR3 is TGTGCCAGCAGCTTAGCGGGCCAGGCAGGCTACGAGCAGTACTTC. The encoded protein is CASSLAGQAGYEQYF.

The V call is TRBV25-1, the J call TRBJ2-3, with D perhaps matching TRBD1 (6 bases). CDR1 is MGHDK, CDR2 SYGVNS, per germline. The CDR3 is 14 residues long. V gave up 1 base and J gave up 6 bases, with 11 bases separating them. The CDR3 DNA sequence: TGTGCCAGCAGTGAATCCAGGGGCGCTGATACGCAGTATTTT. As protein: CASSESRGADTQYF.

Many counts were recorded for this clonotype. The chain recombines TRBV27 with TRBJ1-5; TRBD1 aligns across 7 bases. The CDR3 runs to 12 residues. Germline CDR1 MNHEY, CDR2 SMNVEV (reference sequence). V lost 10 bases and J lost 4; bases outside the gene matches: 4. The CDR3 here is CAIGQANQPQHF. The CDR3 DNA reads as TGTGCCATCGGACAGGCTAATCAGCCCCAGCATTTT.

This clonotype was seen a handful of times. The V call is TRBV15, the J call TRBJ1-5, with D uncertain. From germline, CDR1 is LNHNV and CDR2 YYDKDF (reference sequence). This CDR3 has 14 amino acids. V dropped 6 bases and J dropped 0 bases, with 9 bases sitting between them. CDR3 loop: CATRQLNSNQPQHF. The CDR3 DNA reads as TGTGCCACCAGGCAGCTTAATAGCAATCAGCCCCAGCATTTT.

This chain connects TRBV5-8 to TRBJ1-5, with D perhaps TRBD1 (5 bases). This CDR3 spans 15 amino acids. CDR1 is SGHTS, CDR2 YDEGEE, per germline. The germline V and J ends were trimmed by 0 bases and 0 bases, with 7 bases remaining between them. The CDR3 DNA sequence: TGTGCCAGCAGCTTGGGACAGACTAGCAATCAGCCCCAGCATTTT. Translating gives CASSLGQTSNQPQHF. The full variable domain, rest sourced from reference TRBV5-8 and TRBJ1-5, is EAGVTQSPTHLIKTRGQQATLRCSPISGHTSVYWYQQALGLGLQFLLWYDEGEERNRGNFPPRFSGRQFPNYSSELNVNALELEDSALYLCASSLGQTSNQPQHFGDGTRLSIL.

The chain uses TRBV6-2 or TRBV6-3 and TRBJ2-3; unclear D gene. The CDR3 consists of 15 residues. V lost 7 bases to trimming and J lost 2 bases, with 16 bases between them. Germline V CDR1 and CDR2: MNHEY, SVGEGT. As DNA, the CDR3 is TGTGCCAGCACCCCTGACCTCCCTTACACAGATACGCAGTATTTT. As protein: CASTPDLPYTDTQYF.

This clonotype was seen many times. The chain uses TRBV28 and TRBJ1-6; no clear D gene. With 6 bases removed from V and 6 bases from J, the gap between germline ends came to 12 bases. The CDR3 spans 14 residues. Per the germline V gene, CDR1 is MDHEN and CDR2 is SYDVKM. The CDR3 spells CASSPRVGNSPLHF. Written as DNA, the CDR3 is TGTGCCAGCAGCCCTCGCGTGGGTAATTCACCCCTCCACTTT.

The chain uses TRBV7-6 and TRBJ1-6; D is unresolved. Germline V gene lookup returns CDR1 SGHVS and CDR2 FNYEAQ. CDR3 length: 15 residues. Trimming shortened V by 3 bases and J by 8 bases, and 14 bases separated the two germline ends. The CDR3 sequence: CASSFSTKRDSPLHF. DNA for the CDR3: TGTGCCAGCAGCTTCTCTACAAAAAGGGATTCACCCCTCCACTTT.

In its sample, this clonotype was seen many times. The CDR3 loop reads CASSQETGTQNTEAFF. The CDR3 DNA follows: TGCGCCAGCAGCCAAGAGACCGGGACACAAAACACTGAAGCTTTCTTT. This chain uses TRBV4-3 with TRBJ1-1; D is possibly TRBD1 (6 bases). The CDR3 contains 16 residues. Germline CDR1 and CDR2: LGHNA and YSLEER. V dropped 0 bases and J dropped 2 bases, with 13 bases sitting between them.

Worth noting for this clonotype: The junction departs from the called germline gene at one end, perhaps through a read error. The rearrangement links TRBV20-1 to TRBJ2-7; 10 bases are shared with TRBD2. The CDR3 extends over 16 amino acids. Germline CDR1 reads DFQATT; CDR2 reads SNEGSKA (reference sequence). The CDR3 reads CSARSSGGARSYEQCF. For the CDR3, the DNA is TGCAGTGCTAGATCGAGCGGGGGGGCCCGCTCCTACGAGCAGTGCTTC.

To note about this clonotype: This sequence may be a read error, since a much larger clone differs from it by one base. V and J are TRBV30 and TRBJ2-7; 7 nucleotides align to TRBD1. The CDR3 consists of 14 residues. CDR1 is GTSNPN, CDR2 SVGIG, per germline (reference sequence). The CDR3 sequence is CGWNKPGQYYEQYF. Written as DNA, the CDR3 is TGTGGCTGGAACAAGCCGGGACAGTACTACGAGCAGTACTTC.

The chain recombines TRBV11-2 with TRBJ2-7; D perhaps matches TRBD2 (6 bases). Germline V CDR1 and CDR2: SGHAT, FQNNGV. This CDR3 is built from 13 residues. V lost 0 bases to trimming and J lost 7 bases, with 10 bases between them. Here the CDR3 DNA reads TGTGCCAGCAGCTTAGACCGGGCGGGAGAGCAGTACTTC. Its translation: CASSLDRAGEQYF.

The J gene is TRBJ2-1, the V gene TRBV5-1; D tentatively fits TRBD1 or TRBD2 (5 bases each). Germline CDR1 reads SGHRS; CDR2 reads YFSETQ. The CDR3 contains 16 residues. V was cut by 3 bases and J by 0 bases, with 13 bases left in between. CDR3 protein: CASSSEPGPSYNEQFF. The CDR3 DNA reads TGCGCCAGCAGCTCCGAACCGGGACCCTCCTACAATGAGCAGTTCTTC.

The sample holds a few counts of this clonotype. The V and J genes are TRBV28 and TRBJ2-3; 7 bases match TRBD2. Trimming at V came to 4 bases and at J to 3 bases, leaving 13 bases not matched to a gene. CDR3 length: 17 amino acids. Germline CDR1 MDHEN, CDR2 SYDVKM. The CDR3 here is CASSSLLRAGVTDTQYF. DNA of the CDR3: TGTGCCAGCAGTTCCCTTCTTCGGGCGGGAGTTACAGATACGCAGTATTTT.

J is TRBJ2-1 and V is TRBV7-3; TRBD2 matches at 13 bases. V lost 4 bases, J lost 10 bases, and 10 bases stayed unmatched. Germline values: CDR1 SGHTA, CDR2 FQGTGA. The CDR3 contains 16 residues. Written as DNA, the CDR3 is TGTGCCAGCAGCTCGACCGGACTAGCGGGAGCGGCCGAGCAGTTCTTC. Translated, it gives CASSSTGLAGAAEQFF.

This clonotype has at least ten counts. This chain connects TRBV4-3 to TRBJ2-1, with unresolved D. The CDR3 has 15 amino acids. Trimming shortened V by 1 base and J by 0 bases, and 7 bases separated the two germline ends. Per germline, CDR1 LGHNA and CDR2 YSLEER. In DNA form, the CDR3 reads TGCGCCAGCAGCCAAGGCCGTAGCTCCTACAATGAGCAGTTCTTC. Amino acids: CASSQGRSSYNEQFF.

In its sample, this clonotype was seen many times. The CDR3 protein is CSVEDAGGGYGYTF. DNA for the CDR3: TGCAGCGTGGAGGATGCAGGGGGCGGCTATGGCTACACCTTC. V and J are TRBV29-1 and TRBJ1-2; TRBD1 matches 8 bases. V lost 6 bases, J lost 4 bases, and 10 bases stayed unmatched. The germline V gene encodes CDR1 SQVTM and CDR2 ANQGSEA. CDR3 length equals 14 residues.

Turning to this clonotype: This may be a read error: a much more frequent sequence differs by one nucleotide. The gene calls are TRBV14 and TRBJ1-1; D is unclear. Germline lookup yields CDR1 SGHDN and CDR2 FVKESK. CDR3 length: 18 residues. CDR3 protein: CACSQDPDGPDGWTEAFF. For the CDR3, the DNA is TGTGCCTGCAGCCAAGATCCTGACGGACCGGATGGTTGGACTGAAGCTTTCTTT. Full variable domain (rest looked up from reference TRBV14 and TRBJ1-1): EAGVTQFPSHSVIEKGQTVTLRCDPISGHDNLYWYRRVMGKEIKFLLHFVKESKQDESGMPNNRFLAERTGGTYSTLKVQPAELEDSGVYFCACSQDPDGPDGWTEAFFGQGTRLTVV.

The chain recombines TRBV7-2 with TRBJ2-7, with 9 bases identical to TRBD2. The V gene end was trimmed by 7 bases and the J gene end by 5 bases; junction bases not matched to a gene: 9. CDR1 is SGHTA, CDR2 FQGNSA, per germline. CDR3 length equals 14 residues. This chain's CDR3 is CASNLREGPDEQYF. CDR3 nucleotides: TGTGCCAGCAACCTGCGGGAGGGCCCCGACGAGCAGTACTTC. The full variable domain, rest sourced from reference TRBV7-2 and TRBJ2-7, is GAGVSQSPSNKVTEKGKDVELRCDPISGHTALYWYRQSLGQGLEFLIYFQGNSAPDKSGLPSDRFSAERTGGSVSTLTIQRTQQEDSAVYLCASNLREGPDEQYFGPGTRLTVT.

Concerning this clonotype: Given a much more abundant clone one base away, this may be a read error. The chain employs TRBV27 and TRBJ1-1, with unresolved D. CDR1 is MNHEY, CDR2 SMNVEV, per germline (reference sequence). The CDR3 consists of 18 residues. The CDR3 loop is CASSLSPGAHGANTEALF. The CDR3 DNA follows: TGTGCCAGCAGTTTATCCCCAGGCGCCCATGGCGCGAACACTGAAGCTCTCTTT.

This clonotype was detected ten times or more. The chain has TRBV7-9 and TRBJ2-2, with 7 bases aligning to TRBD2. CDR1 SEHNR and CDR2 FQNEAQ come from the germline V gene (reference sequence). The V gene end was trimmed by 2 bases and the J gene end by 7 bases; junction bases not matched to a gene: 10. CDR3 size: 16 residues. The CDR3 loop is CASSLRRAGVDGELFF. CDR3 in DNA: TGTGCCAGCAGCTTACGTCGGGCGGGAGTGGACGGGGAGCTGTTTTTT.

This clonotype has only a few counts. The chain recombines TRBV5-1 with TRBJ2-7; a weak D match, TRBD2 (6 bases). The germline V and J ends were trimmed by 4 bases and 5 bases, with 19 bases remaining between them. Looked up from germline, CDR1 is SGHRS and CDR2 is YFSETQ. This CDR3 is built from 15 residues. Written as DNA, the CDR3 is TGCGCCAGCAGCGCCCCCGGGAGCGGAACTGACGAGCAGTACTTC. Residues: CASSAPGSGTDEQYF. Using reference TRBV5-1 and TRBJ2-7 for the parts outside the CDR3, the full variable domain is KAGVTQTPRYLIKTRGQQVTLSCSPISGHRSVSWYQQTPGQGLQFLFEYFSETQRNKGNFPGRFSGRQFSNSRSEMNVSTLELGDSALYLCASSAPGSGTDEQYFGPGTRLTVT.

This clonotype has a handful of counts. The chain employs TRBV10-3 and TRBJ2-7; a weak D match, TRBD1 (6 bases). The V gene's germline CDR1 is ENHRY and CDR2 SYGVKD. The CDR3 is 14 amino acids. Deletions cut 3 bases from V and 4 bases from J, with 13 bases between. CDR3 protein: CAISDVGTSYEQYF. As DNA, the CDR3 is TGTGCCATCAGTGACGTCGGGACAAGTTACGAGCAGTACTTC.

The chain uses TRBV9 and TRBJ1-1, with a possible D match to TRBD1 (6 bases). Germline CDR1 reads SGDLS; CDR2 reads YYNGEE. V was clipped by 3 bases and J by 4 bases, with 13 bases between them. The CDR3 has 14 amino acids. The CDR3 protein is CASSAGAGVTEAFF. CDR3 bases: TGTGCCAGCAGCGCAGGGGCCGGAGTCACTGAAGCTTTCTTT. Looking up the rest from reference TRBV9 and TRBJ1-1 gives the full variable domain: DSGVTQTPKHLITATGQRVTLRCSPRSGDLSVYWYQQSLDQGLQFLIQYYNGEERAKGNILERFSAQQFPDLHSELNLSSLELGDSALYFCASSAGAGVTEAFFGQGTRLTVV.

The chain joins TRBV5-3 to TRBJ2-7, with 10 bases matching TRBD1. TRBV5-3 is designated an ORF whose function remains uncertain. The CDR3 covers 12 residues. Trimming cost V 8 bases and J 9 bases; bases outside gene matches: 8. CDR3 DNA sequence: TGTGCCAGTTCAGGACAGGGGGTGCTGCAGTACTTC. Its protein product is CASSGQGVLQYF.

This sequence joins TRBV2 and TRBJ2-5; 9 bases are a match to TRBD2. This CDR3 comprises 15 residues. CDR1 and CDR2 (germline): SNHLY, FYNNEI. The trim removed 8 bases at V and 5 bases at J, leaving 12 bases unmatched. This CDR3 reads CASPRGREGSETQYF. The CDR3 DNA sequence: TGTGCCAGCCCCAGAGGGCGGGAGGGTTCGGAGACCCAGTACTTC. Together with reference TRBV2 and TRBJ2-5, the CDR3 gives the full variable domain: EPEVTQTPSHQVTQMGQEVILRCVPISNHLYFYWYRQILGQKVEFLVSFYNNEISEKSEIFDDQFSVERPDGSNFTLKIRSTKLEDSAMYFCASPRGREGSETQYFGPGTRLLVL.

This clonotype showed up many times. V is TRBV12-5 and J is TRBJ2-3; perhaps D is TRBD1 or TRBD2 (5 bases each). Germline V gene sequence: CDR1 LGHNT, CDR2 FRNRAP. The CDR3 totals 15 residues. Trimming took 11 bases from V and 3 from J, leaving 21 bases between them. The chain's CDR3 is CAGEDLSGQTDTQYF. The CDR3 DNA sequence: TGTGCTGGTGAAGACCTATCGGGGCAGACAGATACGCAGTATTTT.